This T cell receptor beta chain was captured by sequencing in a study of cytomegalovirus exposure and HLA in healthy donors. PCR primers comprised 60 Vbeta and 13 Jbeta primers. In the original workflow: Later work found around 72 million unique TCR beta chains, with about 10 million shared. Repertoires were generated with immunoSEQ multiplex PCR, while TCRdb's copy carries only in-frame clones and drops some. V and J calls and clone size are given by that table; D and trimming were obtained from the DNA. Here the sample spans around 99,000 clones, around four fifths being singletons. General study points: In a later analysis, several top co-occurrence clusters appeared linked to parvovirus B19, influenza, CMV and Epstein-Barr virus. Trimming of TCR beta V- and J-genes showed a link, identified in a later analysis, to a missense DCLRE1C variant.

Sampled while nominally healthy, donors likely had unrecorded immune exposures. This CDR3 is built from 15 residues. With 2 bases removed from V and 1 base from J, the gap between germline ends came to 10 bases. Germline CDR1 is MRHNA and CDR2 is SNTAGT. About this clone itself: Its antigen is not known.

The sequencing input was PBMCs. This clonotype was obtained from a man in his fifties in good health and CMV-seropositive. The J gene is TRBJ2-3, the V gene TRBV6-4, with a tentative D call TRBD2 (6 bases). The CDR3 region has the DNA TGTGCCAGCAGTGACGAAACGGGGGGCACAGATACGCAGTATTTT. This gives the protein CASSDETGGTDTQYF.